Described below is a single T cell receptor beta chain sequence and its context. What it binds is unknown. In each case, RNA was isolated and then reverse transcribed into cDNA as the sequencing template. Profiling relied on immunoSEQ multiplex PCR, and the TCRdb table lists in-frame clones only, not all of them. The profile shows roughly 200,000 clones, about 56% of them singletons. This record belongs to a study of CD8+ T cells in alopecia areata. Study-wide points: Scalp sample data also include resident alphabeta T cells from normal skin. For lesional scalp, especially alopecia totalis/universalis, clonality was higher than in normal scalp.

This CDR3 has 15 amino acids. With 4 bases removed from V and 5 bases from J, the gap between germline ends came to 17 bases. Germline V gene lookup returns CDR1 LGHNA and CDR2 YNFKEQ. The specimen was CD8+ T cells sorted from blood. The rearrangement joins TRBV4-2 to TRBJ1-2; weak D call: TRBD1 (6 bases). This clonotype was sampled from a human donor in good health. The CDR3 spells CASSPALGGGYGYTF. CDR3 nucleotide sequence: TGTGCCAGCAGCCCTGCCTTGGGGGGCGGTTATGGCTACACCTTC.